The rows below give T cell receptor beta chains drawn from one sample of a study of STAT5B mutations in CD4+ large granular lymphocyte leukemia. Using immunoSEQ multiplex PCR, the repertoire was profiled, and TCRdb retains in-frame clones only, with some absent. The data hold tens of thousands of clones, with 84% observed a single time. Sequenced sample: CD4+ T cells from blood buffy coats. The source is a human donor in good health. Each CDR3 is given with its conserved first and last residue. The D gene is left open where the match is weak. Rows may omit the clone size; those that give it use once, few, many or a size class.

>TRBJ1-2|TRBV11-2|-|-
CASSLDWARNYGYTF
TGTGCCAGCAGCTTAGATTGGGCCAGAAACTATGGCTACACCTTC
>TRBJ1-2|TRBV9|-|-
CASSQGQGIGGYTF
TGTGCCAGCAGCCAAGGGCAGGGGATAGGTGGCTACACCTTC
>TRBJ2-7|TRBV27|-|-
CASSGGRPPYEQYF
TGTGCCAGCAGCGGGGGACGTCCCCCCTACGAGCAGTACTTC
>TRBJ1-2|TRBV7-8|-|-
CASSLGLGADSLIYGYTF
TGTGCCAGCAGCTTAGGGTTAGGGGCTGATAGTCTAATTTATGGCTACACCTTC
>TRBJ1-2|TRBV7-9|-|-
CASSFGPANYGYTF
TGTGCCAGCAGCTTTGGTCCGGCTAACTATGGCTACACCTTC
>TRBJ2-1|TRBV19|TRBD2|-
CASSTPGGLAEYNEQFF
TGTGCCAGTAGTACCCCTGGAGGACTAGCCGAGTACAATGAGCAGTTCTTC
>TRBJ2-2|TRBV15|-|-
CATSRSQGANTGELFF
TGTGCCACCAGCAGATCTCAGGGCGCGAACACCGGGGAGCTGTTTTTT
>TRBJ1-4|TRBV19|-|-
CASSILDRNEKLFF
TGTGCCAGTAGTATACTGGACAGAAATGAAAAACTGTTTTTT
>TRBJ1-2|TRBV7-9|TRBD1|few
CASSSRTGAGYGYTF
TGTGCCAGCAGCTCTCGGACAGGGGCCGGGTATGGCTACACCTTC
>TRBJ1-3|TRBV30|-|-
CAWSAQNSGNTIYF
TGTGCCTGGAGCGCGCAGAACTCTGGAAACACCATATATTTT
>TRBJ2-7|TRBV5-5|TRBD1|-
CASSNRQGSYEQYF
TGTGCCAGCAGCAACAGACAGGGGTCCTACGAGCAGTACTTC
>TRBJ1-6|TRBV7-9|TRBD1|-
CASSSGQGDNSPLHF
TGTGCCAGCAGCTCTGGACAGGGAGATAATTCACCCCTCCACTTT
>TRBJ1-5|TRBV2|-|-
CASSGSPQPQHF
TGTGCCAGCAGTGGATCTCCTCAGCCCCAGCATTTT
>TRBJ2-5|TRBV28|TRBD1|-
CASSFPPGQQETQYF
TGTGCCAGCAGTTTTCCGCCGGGACAGCAAGAGACCCAGTACTTC
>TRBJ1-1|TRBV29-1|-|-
CSVERWMNTEAFF
TGCAGCGTTGAACGATGGATGAACACTGAAGCTTTCTTT
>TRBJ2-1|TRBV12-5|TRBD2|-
CASGLVLGTRSNEQFF
TGTGCTAGTGGTTTGGTACTAGGGACTAGATCAAATGAGCAGTTCTTC
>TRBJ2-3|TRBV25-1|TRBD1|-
CASSESAAQGVGDTQYF
TGTGCCAGCAGTGAATCGGCAGCCCAGGGGGTAGGAGATACGCAGTATTTT
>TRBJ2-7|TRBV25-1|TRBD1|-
CASRPTGSYEQYF
TGTGCCAGCAGACCGACAGGGTCCTACGAGCAGTACTTC
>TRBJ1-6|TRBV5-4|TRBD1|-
CASSYGQAGHNSPLHF
TGTGCCAGCAGCTACGGACAGGCCGGTCACAATTCACCCCTCCACTTT
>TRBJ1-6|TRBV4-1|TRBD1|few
CASSPGQVYNSPLHF
TGCGCCAGCAGCCCCGGACAGGTTTATAATTCACCCCTCCACTTT
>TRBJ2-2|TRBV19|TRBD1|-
CASSRGQGLDTGELFF
TGTGCCAGTAGTAGGGGACAGGGGCTCGACACCGGGGAGCTGTTTTTT
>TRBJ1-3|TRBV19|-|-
CASSSTVSADTIYF
TGTGCCAGTAGTTCTACAGTATCTGCGGACACCATATATTTT
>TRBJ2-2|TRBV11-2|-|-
CASSSAAYRVLYTGELFF
TGTGCCAGCAGCTCCGCCGCGTACAGGGTATTATACACCGGGGAGCTGTTTTTT
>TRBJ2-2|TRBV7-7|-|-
CASSPSGAGVGELFF
TGTGCCAGCAGCCCCTCAGGGGCCGGGGTCGGGGAGCTGTTTTTT
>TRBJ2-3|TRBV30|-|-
CAWAPVSTDTQYF
TGTGCCTGGGCGCCCGTGAGCACAGATACGCAGTATTTT
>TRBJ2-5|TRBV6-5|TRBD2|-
CASSYSLAGPETQYF
TGTGCCAGCAGTTACTCCTTAGCGGGCCCAGAGACCCAGTACTTC
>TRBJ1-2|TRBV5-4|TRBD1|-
CASSFRQGEGYTF
TGTGCCAGCAGCTTCCGACAGGGTGAAGGCTACACCTTC
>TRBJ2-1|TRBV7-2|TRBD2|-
CASSLLAGGYNEQFF
TGTGCCAGCAGCTTACTAGCGGGGGGGTACAATGAGCAGTTCTTC
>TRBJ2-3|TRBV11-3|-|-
CASSISGTDTQYF
TGTGCCAGCAGCATTAGCGGCACAGATACGCAGTATTTT
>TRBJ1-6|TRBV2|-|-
CASSEALRGRSVSPLHF
TGTGCCAGCAGTGAAGCGCTTCGGGGGCGCTCGGTTTCACCCCTCCACTTT
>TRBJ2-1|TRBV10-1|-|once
CASSESGAAEQFF
TGCGCCAGCAGTGAGTCAGGGGCAGCCGAGCAGTTCTTC
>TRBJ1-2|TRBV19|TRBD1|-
CASTKPGTGTPYGYTF
TGTGCCAGTACCAAACCCGGGACAGGAACTCCCTATGGCTACACCTTC
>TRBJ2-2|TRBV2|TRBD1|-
CASKTGTSTGELFF
TGTGCCAGTAAGACAGGGACGAGCACCGGGGAGCTGTTTTTT
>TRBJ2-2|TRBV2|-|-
CASFSRGTGELFF
TGTGCCAGCTTTTCTCGTGGCACCGGGGAGCTGTTTTTT
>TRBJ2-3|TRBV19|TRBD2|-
CASSIQSLAGGPADTQYF
TGTGCCAGTAGTATTCAATCACTAGCGGGAGGGCCAGCAGATACGCAGTATTTT
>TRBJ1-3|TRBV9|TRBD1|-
CASSVDGTGGNTIYF
TGTGCCAGCAGCGTAGACGGGACAGGGGGAAACACCATATATTTT
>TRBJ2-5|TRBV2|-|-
CASAYQETQYF
TGTGCCAGCGCGTACCAAGAGACCCAGTACTTC
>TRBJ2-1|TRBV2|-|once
CASKMGQVHEQFF
TGTGCCAGCAAGATGGGCCAGGTTCATGAGCAGTTCTTC
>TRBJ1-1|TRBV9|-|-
CASRNRVTEAFF
TGTGCCAGCAGGAACAGGGTAACTGAAGCTTTCTTT